A selection of T cell receptor beta chains follows, all from one sample in a study of siplizumab effects on memory and regulatory T cells. Clones were read by immunoSEQ multiplex PCR, and TCRdb kept only the in-frame ones, dropping some. This repertoire shows tens of thousands of clones, around 93% found once; its top ten account for roughly 5%. Sequencing input: CD8+ T cells sorted from blood. These receptor sequences come from a human donor in good health. Each CDR3 is given with its conserved first and last residue. The D gene is left open where the match is weak. Where a row states a size, it is once, few, many or the class of an expanded clone; other rows omit it.

D	size	V	J	CDR3	DNA
-	-	TRBV5-6	TRBJ1-2	CASSLGWRTNYGYTF	TGTGCCAGCAGCTTGGGTTGGCGGACTAACTATGGCTACACCTTC
-	-	TRBV4-1	TRBJ2-3	CASRGIGGLTDTQYF	TGCGCCAGCAGGGGGATTGGGGGCCTCACAGATACGCAGTATTTT
-	-	TRBV11-2	TRBJ2-5	CASSPAVGQGGAQYF	TGTGCCAGCAGCCCCGCCGTCGGCCAGGGTGGGGCCCAGTACTTC
-	once	TRBV4-1	TRBJ1-3	CASSHLVNRGNGNTIYF	TGCGCCAGCAGCCATCTCGTTAATCGGGGGAACGGAAACACCATATATTTT
-	once	TRBV4-2	TRBJ2-7	CASSQTLDEQYF	TGTGCCAGCAGCCAAACTTTGGACGAGCAGTACTTC
TRBD2	once	TRBV4-3	TRBJ2-3	CASSQLAGGTDTQYF	TGCGCCAGCAGCCAACTAGCGGGGGGCACAGATACGCAGTATTTT
TRBD2	-	TRBV2	TRBJ2-1	CASSPAGGTYAEQFF	TGTGCCAGCAGCCCAGCGGGGGGGACCTACGCTGAGCAGTTCTTC
TRBD2	-	TRBV19	TRBJ2-1	CASSPTSGGVYNEQFF	TGTGCCAGTAGTCCTACTAGCGGGGGGGTCTACAATGAGCAGTTCTTC
-	-	TRBV6-5	TRBJ2-5	CASSYGAGETQYF	TGTGCCAGCAGTTATGGGGCGGGGGAGACCCAGTACTTC
TRBD2	-	TRBV9	TRBJ2-3	CASSASLAGGADTQYF	TGTGCCAGCAGCGCCAGTTTAGCGGGGGGGGCAGATACGCAGTATTTT
-	-	TRBV6-5	TRBJ1-2	CASSYGMGEGGYTF	TGTGCCAGCAGTTACGGGATGGGCGAGGGTGGCTACACCTTC
-	-	TRBV10-1	TRBJ1-5	CASSESRGGPYSNQPQHF	TGCGCCAGCAGTGAGTCGAGGGGTGGTCCTTATAGCAATCAGCCCCAGCATTTT
-	-	TRBV9	TRBJ2-7	CASSVAPVGAELSYEQYF	TGTGCCAGCAGCGTAGCCCCGGTAGGGGCCGAACTCTCCTACGAGCAGTACTTC
-	once	TRBV7-2	TRBJ2-7	CASSLSGPNVEQYF	TGTGCCAGCAGCCTGTCCGGGCCGAATGTCGAGCAGTACTTC
TRBD1	-	TRBV11-2	TRBJ1-6	CASSLETGGFSPLHF	TGTGCCAGCAGCTTAGAAACAGGGGGATTTTCACCCCTCCACTTT
TRBD2	-	TRBV6-5	TRBJ2-7	CASSYPPGGGYEQYF	TGTGCCAGCAGTTACCCCCCCGGCGGGGGGTACGAGCAGTACTTC
-	-	TRBV9	TRBJ2-5	CASSVEGQGLETQYF	TGTGCCAGCAGCGTCGAGGGGCAGGGATTAGAGACCCAGTACTTC
-	-	TRBV14	TRBJ2-3	CASSLWTLKDTQYF	TGTGCCAGCAGCCTGTGGACCCTCAAGGATACGCAGTATTTT
TRBD2	-	TRBV6-1	TRBJ2-5	CASSEARLAGIQETQYF	TGTGCCAGCAGTGAAGCGCGGTTAGCGGGGATCCAAGAGACCCAGTACTTC
-	-	TRBV14	TRBJ1-3	CASRRTATSGNTIYF	TGTGCCAGCAGGCGGACAGCTACCTCTGGAAACACCATATATTTT
-	-	TRBV19	TRBJ1-1	CASSTGPGWTEAFF	TGTGCCAGTAGCACGGGACCGGGCTGGACTGAAGCTTTCTTT